In this sample, the clone carrying this T cell receptor (beta chain) turned up many times. Its antigen is not known. This specimen comes from a study of Graves' ophthalmopathy and Graves' hyperthyroidism. General study points: Most thyroid clonotypes expanded beyond 0.001 frequency were also found in blood.

Germline-derived CDR1 and CDR2 are DFQATT and SNEGSKA (reference sequence). V shed 1 base and J shed 1 base, with 10 bases lying between them. CDR3 length equals 14 residues. The authors diagnosed from clinical symptoms, serum thyroxine, TRAb, thyroid ultrasound and orbital computed tomography. RNA served as the template for amplifying TCR beta CDR3 regions. First-round RT-PCR used HTBI primers; second-round multiplex PCR followed. TCRdb reanalysed the multiplex PCR reads using MiXCR and keeps one entry per CDR3 protein. In the table there are under 350,000 distinct CDR3 sequences, about a sixth of which are singletons.

Sequences were obtained from peripheral blood. The source of this sequence is an adult man with Graves' ophthalmopathy. The chain recombines TRBV20-1 with TRBJ1-2; possible D gene TRBD1, 5 bases. The chain's CDR3 is CSARGTNLNYGYTF. DNA for the CDR3: TGCAGTGCTAGAGGGACAAACCTTAACTATGGCTACACCTTC.